This is a list of T cell receptor beta chains from one sample in a study of regulatory T cells in long-lasting Graves disease. TCRdb analysed the multiplex PCR reads with MiXCR anew, one entry per CDR3 protein. The table shows hundreds of thousands of distinct CDR3 sequences, with around 15% occurring only once. The input for sequencing was peripheral blood mononuclear cells (PBMCs), taken at new diagnosis, from a patient treated with antithyroid drugs. Receptors were obtained from a female donor with Graves disease. Both conserved end residues are part of each CDR3. Each record gives: J gene, CDR3 length, clone size, V gene, D gene, CDR3 DNA, CDR3 protein. The D gene is left open where the match is weak. Rows may omit the clone size; those that give it use once, few, many or a size class.

TRBJ1-2,15,few,TRBV12-3/TRBV12-4,TRBD1,TGTGCCAGCAGTTTATGGGACAGGGTGCCCTATGGCTACACCTTC,CASSLWDRVPYGYTF
TRBJ1-1,16,NA,TRBV15,TRBD1,TGTGCCACCAGCCGACCGGACAGGGGGTGGAACACTGAAGCTTTCTTT,CATSRPDRGWNTEAFF
TRBJ2-7,15,NA,TRBV7-9,NA,TGTGCCAGCAGCTCGGTTAAACAGGGCTCCTACGAGCAGTACTTC,CASSSVKQGSYEQYF
TRBJ2-7,14,NA,TRBV29-1,NA,TGCAGCCCCAAGGAGGACAGTTTACCCTACGAGCAGTACTTC,CSPKEDSLPYEQYF
TRBJ1-2,16,few,TRBV15,TRBD1,TGTGCCACCAGCAGAGGTCGGGACAGGGGGTACTATGGCTACACCTTC,CATSRGRDRGYYGYTF
TRBJ2-3,11,many,TRBV2,NA,TGTGCCAGCAGTGAAGAGGGGGCGGGGGATTTT,CASSEEGAGDF
TRBJ2-3,16,many,TRBV9,NA,TGTGCCAGCAGCGTAGGAGATACCTCAAGCACAGATACGCAGTATTTT,CASSVGDTSSTDTQYF
TRBJ2-5,18,many,TRBV5-8,TRBD2,TGTGCCAGCAGCTTGGGGACTAGCGCAGATACGATTATGGAGACCCAGTACTTC,CASSLGTSADTIMETQYF
TRBJ2-2,14,NA,TRBV19,NA,TGTGCCAGTAGGATTAGCGGAAACACCGGGGAGCTGTTTTTT,CASRISGNTGELFF
TRBJ2-7,15,many,TRBV30,TRBD2,TGTGCCTGGGCTCTTCTAGCGGAGGGAAGCTACGAGCAGTACTTC,CAWALLAEGSYEQYF
TRBJ1-5,14,many,TRBV6-1,TRBD1,TGTGCCACCTCGGAGGGGGCGGAAGGGCAGCCCCAGCATTTT,CATSEGAEGQPQHF
TRBJ2-1,14,NA,TRBV5-1,NA,TGCGCCAGCAGCAACCAGGGCGGTACCAATGAGCAGTTCTTC,CASSNQGGTNEQFF
TRBJ2-5,15,NA,TRBV5-4,TRBD1,TGTGCCAGCAGAGGGACAGGGGGAAGCGAAGAGACCCAGTACTTC,CASRGTGGSEETQYF
TRBJ2-3,17,many,TRBV6-8,TRBD2,TGTGCCAGCAGTTACTCGAAGGCGGGAGTCGGCACAGATACGCAGTATTTT,CASSYSKAGVGTDTQYF
TRBJ2-6,16,NA,TRBV6-1,TRBD1,TGTGCCAGCAGTGAATCAGGGGGCTCTGGGGCCAACGTCCTGACTTTC,CASSESGGSGANVLTF
TRBJ1-3,15,many,TRBV20-1,NA,TGCAGTGCTAGAGATGGGGCCCGCTCTGGAAACACCATATATTTT,CSARDGARSGNTIYF
TRBJ2-7,16,many,TRBV7-9,NA,TGTGCCAGCAGCGTTGGGGGGGGACAAACCTCCTACGAGCAGTACTTC,CASSVGGGQTSYEQYF
TRBJ2-5,14,NA,TRBV6-2/TRBV6-3,TRBD1,TGTGCCAGCCAGGGACAGGGTGGGGTAGAGACCCAGTACTTC,CASQGQGGVETQYF
TRBJ1-2,15,many,TRBV27,TRBD1,TGTGCCAGCAGCCCCCAGATGGGGACAGCATATGGCTACACCTTC,CASSPQMGTAYGYTF
TRBJ2-1,15,many,TRBV11-2,NA,TGTGCCAGCAGCTTAAGGGCCGACCTCCACAATGAGCAGTTCTTC,CASSLRADLHNEQFF
TRBJ2-3,15,many,TRBV20-1,TRBD2,TGCAGTGCTAGAGATCGAGCGGGGGGAACAGATACGCAGTATTTT,CSARDRAGGTDTQYF
TRBJ2-7,13,many,TRBV28,NA,TGTGCCAGCCCCGGTCCCAGCTCCTACGAGCAGTACTTC,CASPGPSSYEQYF
TRBJ2-5,15,many,TRBV12-5,NA,TGTGCTAGTGGTTTGGTAAGAACGGCCCATGAGACCCAGTACTTC,CASGLVRTAHETQYF
TRBJ2-7,17,many,TRBV15,TRBD1,TGTGCCACCAGCAGTTCAGGGGGACAGGGACTATTCGGCGAGCAGTACTTC,CATSSSGGQGLFGEQYF
TRBJ2-7,14,many,TRBV6-1,NA,TGTGCCAGCAGTCCCCCCGGCAGGTCCAACGAGCAGTACTTC,CASSPPGRSNEQYF
TRBJ2-5,16,few,TRBV10-2,TRBD2,TGCGCCAGCAGTTTAGGACTAGCGGGACGGTTAGAGACCCAGTACTTC,CASSLGLAGRLETQYF
TRBJ2-5,12,NA,TRBV20-1,NA,TGCAGTGCTCCGGGCCGTCAAGAGACCCAGTACTTC,CSAPGRQETQYF
TRBJ1-5,14,many,TRBV7-2,TRBD1,TGTGCCAGCAGCCGGACAGGGCTCGGACAGCCCCAGCATTTT,CASSRTGLGQPQHF
TRBJ2-7,14,many,TRBV20-1,TRBD2,TGCAGTGCTAGACCCCCTAGCGGTTCCTACGAGCAGTACTTC,CSARPPSGSYEQYF
TRBJ2-7,16,many,TRBV7-2,TRBD2,TGTGCCAGCAGCTTAGGCTTGCTAGCGGGGACCTACGAGCAGTACTTC,CASSLGLLAGTYEQYF
TRBJ1-6,17,few,TRBV4-1,NA,TGCGCCAGCAGCCAAGAGATTTCCGGGGTGGGAATTTCACCCCTCCACTTT,CASSQEISGVGISPLHF
TRBJ1-1,14,many,TRBV5-1,NA,TGCGCCAGCAGCTTGGACTCGGGGCTACCCGAAGCTTTCTTT,CASSLDSGLPEAFF
TRBJ2-1,15,few,TRBV5-1,TRBD2,TGCGCCAGCAGCTTTCTAGCGGGAGAGGGGAGTGAGCAGTTCTTC,CASSFLAGEGSEQFF
TRBJ2-2,19,many,TRBV27,TRBD2,TGTGCCAGCAGTTTAACCGGACTAGCGGGGGTTTCGAACACCGGGGAGCTGTTTTTT,CASSLTGLAGVSNTGELFF
TRBJ2-5,14,NA,TRBV7-3,NA,TGTGCCAGCAGCTTAACGGGGGGCCCAGAGACCCAGTACTTC,CASSLTGGPETQYF
TRBJ1-5,16,many,TRBV28,TRBD1,TGTGCCAGCAGTTTATCGGGACAGAATAGCAATCAGCCCCAGCATTTT,CASSLSGQNSNQPQHF
TRBJ2-1,14,few,TRBV12-3/TRBV12-4,NA,TGTGCCAGCAGTTTGACGCTTAATTACAATGAGCAGTTCTTC,CASSLTLNYNEQFF
TRBJ2-3,14,many,TRBV14,NA,TGTGCCAGCAGCCGGGCTAGCGTCGCAGATACGCAGTATTTT,CASSRASVADTQYF
TRBJ2-7,16,once,TRBV11-1,NA,TGTGCCAGCAGCTCTCTGGGCAGGACCCTTTCCTACGAGCAGTACTTC,CASSSLGRTLSYEQYF
TRBJ2-2,15,NA,TRBV5-5,NA,TGTGCCAGCAGCTTGGAAGGGACGGGGGCCGGGGAGCTGCTTTTT,CASSLEGTGAGELLF
TRBJ2-2,14,few,TRBV20-1,NA,TGCAGTGCTAGTGGGGGGCGAAACACCGGGGAGCTGTTTTTT,CSASGGRNTGELFF
TRBJ1-2,14,many,TRBV12-3/TRBV12-4,NA,TGTGCCAGCAGGCGACAGGCAGCTAACTATGGCTACACCTTC,CASRRQAANYGYTF
TRBJ2-7,14,many,TRBV19,TRBD2,TGTGCCAGTAGTACGGGACTAGCCGAATACGAGCAGTACTTC,CASSTGLAEYEQYF
TRBJ2-1,15,many,TRBV20-1,TRBD2,TGCAGTGCTAGAGCGGGACTAGCGTCCTACAATGAGCAGTTCTTC,CSARAGLASYNEQFF
TRBJ2-5,12,few,TRBV12-5,NA,TGTGCTAGTGGTTTTACAGGAGAGACCCAGTACTTC,CASGFTGETQYF
TRBJ2-6,15,many,TRBV28,NA,TGTGCCAGCCCCCGGGCGAACTCTGGGGCCAACGTCCTGACTTTC,CASPRANSGANVLTF
TRBJ1-1,15,many,TRBV20-1,TRBD1,TGCAGTGCTAGAGGACAGGGGGCAGCGAACACTGAAGCTTTCTTT,CSARGQGAANTEAFF
TRBJ2-5,14,NA,TRBV30,TRBD2,TGTGCCTGGAGTGTGGGACTAGCGGGGGAGACCCAGTACTTC,CAWSVGLAGETQYF
TRBJ2-7,14,many,TRBV29-1,TRBD2,TGCAGCGCCCTAACCGGCGGGAGGGCCCACGAGCAGTACTTC,CSALTGGRAHEQYF
TRBJ2-4,19,many,TRBV28,TRBD2,TGTGCCAGCAGTTCACTAGCGGGAGGGCCCTACCTAGCCAAAAACATTCAGTACTTC,CASSSLAGGPYLAKNIQYF
TRBJ1-4,13,many,TRBV12-3/TRBV12-4,NA,TGTGCCAGCAGTCCTCCCCAATTTGGAAAACTGTTTTTT,CASSPPQFGKLFF